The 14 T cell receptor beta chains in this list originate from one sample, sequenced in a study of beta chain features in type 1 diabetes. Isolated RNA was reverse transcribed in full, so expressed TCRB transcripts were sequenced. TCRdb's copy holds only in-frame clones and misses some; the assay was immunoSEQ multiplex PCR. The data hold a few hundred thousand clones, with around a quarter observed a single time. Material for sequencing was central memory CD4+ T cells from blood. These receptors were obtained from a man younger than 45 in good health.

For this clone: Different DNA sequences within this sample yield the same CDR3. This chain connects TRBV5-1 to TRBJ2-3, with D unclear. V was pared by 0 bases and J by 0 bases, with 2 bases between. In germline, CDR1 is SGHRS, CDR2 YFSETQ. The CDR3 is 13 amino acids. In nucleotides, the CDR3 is TGCGCCAGCAGCTTGGGGAGCACAGATACGCAGTATTTT. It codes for CASSLGSTDTQYF.

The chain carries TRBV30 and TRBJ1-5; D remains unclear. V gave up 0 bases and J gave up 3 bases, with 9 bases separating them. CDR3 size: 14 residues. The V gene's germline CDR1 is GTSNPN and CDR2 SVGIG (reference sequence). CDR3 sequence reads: CAWSVVGNNQPQHF. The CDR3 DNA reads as TGTGCCTGGAGTGTTGTAGGGAACAATCAGCCCCAGCATTTT.

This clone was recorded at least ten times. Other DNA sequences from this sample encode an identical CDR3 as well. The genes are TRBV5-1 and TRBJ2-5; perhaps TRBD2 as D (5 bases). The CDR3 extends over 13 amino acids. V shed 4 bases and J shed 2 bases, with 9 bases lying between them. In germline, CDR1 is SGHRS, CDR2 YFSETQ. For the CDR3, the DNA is TGCGCCAGCAGCCCTGGACTTCAAGAGACCCAGTACTTC. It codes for CASSPGLQETQYF. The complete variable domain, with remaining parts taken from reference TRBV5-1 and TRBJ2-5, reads KAGVTQTPRYLIKTRGQQVTLSCSPISGHRSVSWYQQTPGQGLQFLFEYFSETQRNKGNFPGRFSGRQFSNSRSEMNVSTLELGDSALYLCASSPGLQETQYFGPGTRLLVL.

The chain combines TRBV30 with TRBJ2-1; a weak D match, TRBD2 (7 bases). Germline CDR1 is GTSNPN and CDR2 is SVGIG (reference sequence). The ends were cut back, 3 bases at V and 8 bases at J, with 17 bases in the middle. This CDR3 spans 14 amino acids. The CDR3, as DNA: TGTGCCTGGAGACAGGGCGGGAGAAGCCATGAGCAGTTCTTC. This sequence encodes CAWRQGGRSHEQFF.

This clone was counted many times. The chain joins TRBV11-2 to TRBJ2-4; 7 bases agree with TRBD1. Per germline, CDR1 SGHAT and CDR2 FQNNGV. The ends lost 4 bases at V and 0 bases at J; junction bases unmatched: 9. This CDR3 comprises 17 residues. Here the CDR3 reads CASSSPGGQLAKNIQYF. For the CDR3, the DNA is TGTGCCAGCAGCTCCCCAGGGGGACAGCTAGCCAAAAACATTCAGTACTTC. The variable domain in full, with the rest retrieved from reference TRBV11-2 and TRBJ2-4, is EAGVAQSPRYKIIEKRQSVAFWCNPISGHATLYWYQQILGQGPKLLIQFQNNGVVDDSQLPKDRFSAERLKGVDSTLKIQPAKLEDSAVYLCASSSPGGQLAKNIQYFGAGTRLSVL.

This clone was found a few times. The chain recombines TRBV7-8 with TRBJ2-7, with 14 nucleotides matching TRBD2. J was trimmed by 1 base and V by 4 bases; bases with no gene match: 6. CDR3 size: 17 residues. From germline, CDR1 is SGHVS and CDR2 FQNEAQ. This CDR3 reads CASSSGTSGSGSYEQYF. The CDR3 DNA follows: TGTGCCAGCAGCTCCGGGACTAGCGGGAGTGGATCCTACGAGCAGTACTTC.

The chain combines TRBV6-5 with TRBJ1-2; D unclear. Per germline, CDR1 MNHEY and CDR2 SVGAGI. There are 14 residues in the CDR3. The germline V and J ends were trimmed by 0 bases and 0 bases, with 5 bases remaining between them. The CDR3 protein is CASSYSRANYGYTF. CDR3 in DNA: TGTGCCAGCAGTTACTCGAGGGCTAACTATGGCTACACCTTC.

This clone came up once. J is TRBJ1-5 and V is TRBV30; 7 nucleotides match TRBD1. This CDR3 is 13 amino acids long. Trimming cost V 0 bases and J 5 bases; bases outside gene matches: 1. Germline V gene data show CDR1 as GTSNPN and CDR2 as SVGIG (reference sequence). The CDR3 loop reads CAWSVTGDQPQHF. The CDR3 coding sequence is TGTGCCTGGAGTGTAACAGGGGATCAGCCCCAGCATTTT.

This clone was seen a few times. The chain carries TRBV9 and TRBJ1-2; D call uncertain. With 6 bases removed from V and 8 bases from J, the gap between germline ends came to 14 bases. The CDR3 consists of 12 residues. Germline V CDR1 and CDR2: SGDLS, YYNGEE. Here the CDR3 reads CASNPRGCGYTF. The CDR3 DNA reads TGTGCCAGCAACCCCCGAGGTTGCGGCTACACCTTC.

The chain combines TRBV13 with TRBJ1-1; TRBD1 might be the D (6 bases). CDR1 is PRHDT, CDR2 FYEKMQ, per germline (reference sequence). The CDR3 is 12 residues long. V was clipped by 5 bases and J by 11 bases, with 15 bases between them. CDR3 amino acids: CASSRDTPGAFF. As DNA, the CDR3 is TGTGCCAGCAGCCGGGACACCCCGGGGGCTTTCTTT.

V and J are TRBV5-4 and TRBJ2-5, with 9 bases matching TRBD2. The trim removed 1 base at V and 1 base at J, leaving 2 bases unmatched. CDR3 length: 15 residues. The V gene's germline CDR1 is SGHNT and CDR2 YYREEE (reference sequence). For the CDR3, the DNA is TGTGCCAGCAGCTTGACTAGCGGGCCCCAAGAGACCCAGTACTTC. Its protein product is CASSLTSGPQETQYF.

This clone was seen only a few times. The CDR3: CASSLPGQDRYGYTF. CDR3 sequence (DNA): TGTGCCAGCAGCCTACCCGGACAGGACCGCTATGGCTACACCTTC. The rearrangement uses TRBV7-9 and TRBJ1-2, with TRBD1 matching over 7 bases. CDR1 SEHNR and CDR2 FQNEAQ come from the germline V gene (reference sequence). The length of the CDR3 is 15 residues. The trim removed 5 bases at V and 4 bases at J, leaving 10 bases unmatched.

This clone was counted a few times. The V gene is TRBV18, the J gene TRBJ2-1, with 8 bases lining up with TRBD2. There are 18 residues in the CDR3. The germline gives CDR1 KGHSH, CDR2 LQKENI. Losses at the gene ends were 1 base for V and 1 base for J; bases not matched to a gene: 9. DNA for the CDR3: TGTGCCAGCTCACCACTGATGAGCGGGAGCCTGTCCTACAATGAGCAGTTCTTC. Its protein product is CASSPLMSGSLSYNEQFF.

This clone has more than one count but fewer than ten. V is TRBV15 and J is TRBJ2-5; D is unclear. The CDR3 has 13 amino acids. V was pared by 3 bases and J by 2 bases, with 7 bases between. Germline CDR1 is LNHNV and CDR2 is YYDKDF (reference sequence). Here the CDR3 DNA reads TGTGCCACCAGCAGGGGCAGGCAAGAGACCCAGTACTTC. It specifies CATSRGRQETQYF.